Given below is one TCR beta chain in context. Its antigen is not identified. The entry originates in a study of CD8+ T cells in alopecia areata. Study findings and constraints: Scalp samples also yield sequences of resident alphabeta T cells from normal skin. Across lesional scalp, and particularly alopecia totalis/universalis, clonality surpassed that of normal scalp.

The germline V gene encodes CDR1 SEHNR and CDR2 FQNEAQ (reference sequence). V was pared by 2 bases and J by 2 bases, with 15 bases between. This CDR3 has 16 amino acids. Extracted RNA was reverse transcribed, and the resulting cDNA served as sequencing template. Profiling relied on immunoSEQ multiplex PCR, and the TCRdb table lists in-frame clones only, not all of them. The sample includes more than 95,000 clones, about 46% of them seen just once. Specimen: NKG2D-low CD8+ T cells sorted from blood. The receptor was isolated from a human donor with alopecia areata. The chain joins TRBV7-9 to TRBJ2-5; D gene uncertain. In DNA form, the CDR3 reads TGTGCCAGCAGCTTAAGAGTGGTTAGCTTACAAGAGACCCAGTACTTC. Its translation is CASSLRVVSLQETQYF.